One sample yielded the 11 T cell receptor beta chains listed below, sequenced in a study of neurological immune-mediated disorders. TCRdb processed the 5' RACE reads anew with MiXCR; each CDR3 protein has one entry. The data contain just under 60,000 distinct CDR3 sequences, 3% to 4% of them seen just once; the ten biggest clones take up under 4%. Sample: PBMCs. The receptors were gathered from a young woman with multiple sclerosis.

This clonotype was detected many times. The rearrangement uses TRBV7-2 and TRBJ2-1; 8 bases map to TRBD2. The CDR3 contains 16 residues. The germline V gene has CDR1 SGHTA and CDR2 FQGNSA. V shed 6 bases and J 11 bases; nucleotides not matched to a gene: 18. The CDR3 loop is CASRDTGTSVAGQQFF. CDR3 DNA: TGTGCCAGCAGGGATACCGGGACTAGTGTGGCGGGTCAGCAGTTCTTC.

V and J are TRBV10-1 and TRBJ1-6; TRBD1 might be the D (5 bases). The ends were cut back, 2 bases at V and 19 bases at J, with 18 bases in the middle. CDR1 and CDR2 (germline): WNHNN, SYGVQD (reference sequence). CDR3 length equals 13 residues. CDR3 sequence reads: CASSEGGTVDLHF. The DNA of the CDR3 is TGCGCCAGCAGTGAGGGAGGGACGGTTGATCTACACTTT.

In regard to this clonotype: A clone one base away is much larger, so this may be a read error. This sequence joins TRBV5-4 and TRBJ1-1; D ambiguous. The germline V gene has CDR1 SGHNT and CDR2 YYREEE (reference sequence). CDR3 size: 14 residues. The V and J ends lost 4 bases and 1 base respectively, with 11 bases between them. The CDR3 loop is CASSPGKRNTEAFF. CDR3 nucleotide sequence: TGTGCCAGCAGCCCGGGAAAGAGGAACACTGAAGCTTTCTTT.

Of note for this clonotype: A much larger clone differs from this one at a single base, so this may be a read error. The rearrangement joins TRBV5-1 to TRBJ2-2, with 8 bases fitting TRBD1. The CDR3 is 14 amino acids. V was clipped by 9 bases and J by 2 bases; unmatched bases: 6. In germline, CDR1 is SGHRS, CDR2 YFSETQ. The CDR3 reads CATGQGQNTGELFF. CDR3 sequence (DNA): TGCGCCACCGGACAGGGACAAAACACCGGGGAGCTGTTTTTT.

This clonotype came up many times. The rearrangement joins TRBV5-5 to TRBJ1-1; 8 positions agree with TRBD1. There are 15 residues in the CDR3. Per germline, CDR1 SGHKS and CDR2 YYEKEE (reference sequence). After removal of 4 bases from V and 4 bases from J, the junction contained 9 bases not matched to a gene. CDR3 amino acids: CASSHPTGASTEAFF. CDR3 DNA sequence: TGTGCCAGCAGCCACCCGACAGGGGCGAGCACTGAAGCTTTCTTT. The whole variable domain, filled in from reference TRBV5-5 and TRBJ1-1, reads DAGVTQSPTHLIKTRGQQVTLRCSPISGHKSVSWYQQVLGQGPQFIFQYYEKEERGRGNFPDRFSARQFPNYSSELNVNALLLGDSALYLCASSHPTGASTEAFFGQGTRLTVV.

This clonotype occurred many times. The CDR3, as DNA: TGTGCCAGCCGAAAGGCCAGGGGGCAAACCTACGAGCAGTACTTC. This translates into CASRKARGQTYEQYF. The chain uses TRBV6-5 and TRBJ2-7; the match to TRBD1 covers 8 bases. This CDR3 has 15 amino acids. The germline gives CDR1 MNHEY, CDR2 SVGAGI. V lost 8 bases and J lost 2; bases outside the gene matches: 11.

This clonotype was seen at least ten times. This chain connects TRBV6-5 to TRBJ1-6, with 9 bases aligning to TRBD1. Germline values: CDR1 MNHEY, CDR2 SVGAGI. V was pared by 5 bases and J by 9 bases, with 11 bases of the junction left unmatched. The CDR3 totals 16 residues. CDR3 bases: TGTGCCAGCAGTACCCGCAAACAGGGGGCAGGTTCACCCCTCCACTTT. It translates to CASSTRKQGAGSPLHF.

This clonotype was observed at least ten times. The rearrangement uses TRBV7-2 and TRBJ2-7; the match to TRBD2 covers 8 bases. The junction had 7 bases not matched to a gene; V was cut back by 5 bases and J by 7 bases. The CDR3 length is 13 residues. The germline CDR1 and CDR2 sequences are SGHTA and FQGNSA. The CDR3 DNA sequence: TGTGCCAGCAGCATGAGCGGGAGAGGAGAGCAGTACTTC. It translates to CASSMSGRGEQYF.

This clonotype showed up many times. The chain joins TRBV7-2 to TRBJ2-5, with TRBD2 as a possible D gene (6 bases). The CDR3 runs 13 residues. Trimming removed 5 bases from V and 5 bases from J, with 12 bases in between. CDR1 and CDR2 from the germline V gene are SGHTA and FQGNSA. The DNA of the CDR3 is TGTGCCAGCAGCCCCAACCGGGGGGAGACCCAGTACTTC. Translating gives CASSPNRGETQYF.

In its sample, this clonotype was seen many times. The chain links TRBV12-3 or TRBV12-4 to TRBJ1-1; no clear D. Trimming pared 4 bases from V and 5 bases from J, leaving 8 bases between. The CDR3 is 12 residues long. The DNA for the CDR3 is TGTGCCAGCAGTTCGAGTAGGACTGAAGCTTTCTTT. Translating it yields CASSSSRTEAFF.

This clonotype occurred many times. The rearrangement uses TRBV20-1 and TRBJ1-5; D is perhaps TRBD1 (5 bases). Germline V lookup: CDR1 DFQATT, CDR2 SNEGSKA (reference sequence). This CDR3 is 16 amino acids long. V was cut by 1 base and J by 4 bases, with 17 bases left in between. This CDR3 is CSARGGLRIPNQPQHF. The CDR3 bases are TGCAGTGCTAGAGGGGGACTTCGAATCCCTAATCAGCCCCAGCATTTT.